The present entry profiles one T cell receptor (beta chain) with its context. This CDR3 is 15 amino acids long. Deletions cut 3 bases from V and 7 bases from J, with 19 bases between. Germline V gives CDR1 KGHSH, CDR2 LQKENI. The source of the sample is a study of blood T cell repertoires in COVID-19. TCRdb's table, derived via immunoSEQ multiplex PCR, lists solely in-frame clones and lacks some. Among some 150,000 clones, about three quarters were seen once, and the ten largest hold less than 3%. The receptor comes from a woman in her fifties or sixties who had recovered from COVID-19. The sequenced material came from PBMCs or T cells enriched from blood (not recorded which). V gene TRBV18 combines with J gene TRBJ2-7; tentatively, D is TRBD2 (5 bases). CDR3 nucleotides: TGTGCCAGCTCACCGGTCCCAGCGGCCGTTGGGGAGCAGTACTTC. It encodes CASSPVPAAVGEQYF.